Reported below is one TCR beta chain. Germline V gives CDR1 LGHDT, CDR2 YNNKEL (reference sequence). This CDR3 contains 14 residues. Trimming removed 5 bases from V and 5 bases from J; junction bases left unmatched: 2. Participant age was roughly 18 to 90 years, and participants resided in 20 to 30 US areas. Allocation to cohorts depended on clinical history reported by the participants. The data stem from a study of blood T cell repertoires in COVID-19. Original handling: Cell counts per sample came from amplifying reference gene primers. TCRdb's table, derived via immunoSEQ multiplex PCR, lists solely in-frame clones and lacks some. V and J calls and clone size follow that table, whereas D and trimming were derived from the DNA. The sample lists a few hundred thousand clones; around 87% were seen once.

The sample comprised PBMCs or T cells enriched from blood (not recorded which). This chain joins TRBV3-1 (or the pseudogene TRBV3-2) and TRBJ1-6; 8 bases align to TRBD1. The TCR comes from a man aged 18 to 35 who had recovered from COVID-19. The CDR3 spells CASSSGQDNSPLHF. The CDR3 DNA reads TGTGCCAGCAGCTCGGGACAGGATAATTCACCCCTCCACTTT.